This passage covers 21 T cell receptor beta chains from one sample sequenced in a study of CD8 T cells in ankylosing spondylitis. Study-level findings and limits: Among TCR beta sequences, a motif of eight highly homologous variants appeared characteristic of ankylosing spondylitis blood.

TCRdb reanalysed the 5' RACE reads using MiXCR and keeps one entry per CDR3 protein. The sample shows around 490,000 distinct CDR3 sequences, about 5.4% of them seen only once. These receptors have no identified antigens. Sample: blood, either unsorted or a sorted T cell fraction (not recorded which). The receptors come from a male donor with ankylosing spondylitis.

The table lists this clonotype with many counts. The chain joins TRBV7-9 to TRBJ2-5, with D possibly matching TRBD2 (5 bases). Germline CDR1 is SEHNR and CDR2 is FQNEAQ (reference sequence). This CDR3 is built from 14 residues. Deletions cut 4 bases from V and 5 bases from J, with 14 bases between. The CDR3 coding sequence is TGTGCCAGCAGCTCCGAGCCGAGGAGGGAGACCCAGTACTTC. It yields the protein CASSSEPRRETQYF.

This clonotype was seen repeatedly, ten times or more. The genes are TRBV7-9 and TRBJ2-7; a possible D gene is TRBD2 (6 bases). With 6 bases removed from V and 2 bases from J, the gap between germline ends came to 11 bases. The CDR3 is made up of 13 amino acids. Germline V gene lookup returns CDR1 SEHNR and CDR2 FQNEAQ (reference sequence). CDR3 amino acids: CASRPGGTYEQYF. For the CDR3, the DNA is TGTGCCAGCAGACCCGGGGGTACCTACGAGCAGTACTTC.

Many counts were recorded for this clonotype. The chain has TRBV5-5 and TRBJ2-6, with a tentative D call TRBD2 (5 bases). This CDR3 region has 16 residues. The germline CDR1 and CDR2 sequences are SGHKS and YYEKEE (reference sequence). Trimming shortened V by 1 base and J by 3 bases, and 11 bases separated the two germline ends. CDR3 in amino acids: CASSLLRRGGANVLTF. The CDR3 DNA sequence: TGTGCCAGCAGCTTGTTGAGACGGGGTGGGGCCAACGTCCTGACTTTC.

This clonotype was recorded at least ten times. The chain combines TRBV5-1 with TRBJ1-4; D possibly corresponds to TRBD1 (6 bases). The CDR3 contains 14 residues. Germline V gene data show CDR1 as SGHRS and CDR2 as YFSETQ. Trimming cost V 0 bases and J 8 bases, with 11 bases left between them. The CDR3 region is CASSLEQGGEKLFF. The CDR3 DNA reads as TGCGCCAGCAGCTTGGAACAGGGAGGCGAAAAACTGTTTTTT.

The chain employs TRBV3-1 and TRBJ1-2; TRBD1 might be the D (6 bases). V was pared by 2 bases and J by 4 bases, with 11 bases between. The length of the CDR3 is 14 residues. Per the germline V gene, CDR1 is LGHDT and CDR2 is YNNKEL (reference sequence). In nucleotides, the CDR3 is TGTGCCAGCAGCCAATTCTCGGACAGCTATGGCTACACCTTC. This sequence encodes CASSQFSDSYGYTF.

This clonotype was counted many times. The chain recombines TRBV6-2 or TRBV6-3 with TRBJ1-5, with D perhaps TRBD1 (5 bases). The germline CDR1 and CDR2 sequences are MNHEY and SVGEGT. The length of the CDR3 is 15 residues. V was clipped by 2 bases and J by 1 base, with 9 bases between them. Here the CDR3 reads CASSYGPGSNQPQHF. The CDR3 nucleotides are TGTGCCAGCAGTTACGGCCCAGGGAGCAATCAGCCCCAGCATTTT.

This clonotype was recorded many times. The rearrangement links TRBV7-2 to TRBJ2-5; D gene unclear. Per germline, CDR1 SGHTA and CDR2 FQGNSA. Trimming removed 2 bases at V and 9 bases at J, with 16 bases between. The CDR3 is 14 residues long. CDR3 DNA: TGTGCCAGCAGCTTACTTGACACGTCTCTGGCCCAGTACTTC. It encodes CASSLLDTSLAQYF.

In this sample, this clonotype turned up many times. The chain employs TRBV20-1 and TRBJ2-2; 9 nucleotides match TRBD2. Losses at the gene ends were 3 bases for V and 1 base for J; bases not matched to a gene: 9. The CDR3 loop spans 17 amino acids. Germline V gene data show CDR1 as DFQATT and CDR2 as SNEGSKA (reference sequence). The CDR3 DNA is TGCAGTGCTAGTCCCCCAACTAGCGGGTGGAACACCGGGGAGCTGTTTTTT. Its protein product is CSASPPTSGWNTGELFF.

This clonotype appeared many times. V usage is TRBV6-5 and J usage is TRBJ2-5; 9 bases line up with TRBD1. The CDR3 has 12 residues. V shed 8 bases and J 4 bases; nucleotides not matched to a gene: 2. Germline V gives CDR1 MNHEY, CDR2 SVGAGI. CDR3 residues: CASSDRGETQYF. In DNA, the CDR3 is TGTGCCAGCTCGGACAGGGGAGAGACCCAGTACTTC.

This clonotype was picked up many times. The chain employs TRBV28 and TRBJ1-5; D is possibly TRBD1 (6 bases). CDR3 length: 16 amino acids. Trimming pared 5 bases from V and 5 bases from J, leaving 19 bases between. Germline V gene sequence: CDR1 MDHEN, CDR2 SYDVKM. DNA for the CDR3: TGTGCCAGCAGTCCCCTTACAGGGCAGCTATATCAGCCCCAGCATTTT. As protein: CASSPLTGQLYQPQHF.

This clonotype was seen at least ten times. J is TRBJ2-5 and V is TRBV7-9; possibly TRBD1 for D (5 bases). The length of the CDR3 is 16 residues. V was pared by 2 bases and J by 2 bases, with 15 bases between. Germline V gene data show CDR1 as SEHNR and CDR2 as FQNEAQ (reference sequence). The CDR3 protein is CASSLFDSQFQETQYF. CDR3 DNA: TGTGCCAGCAGCTTATTCGACAGCCAGTTTCAAGAGACCCAGTACTTC.

This clonotype was observed many times. This rearrangement joins TRBV20-1 to TRBJ2-3; D is possibly TRBD1 (6 bases). The V end was cut by 0 bases, the J end by 4 bases, with 14 bases between. The length of the CDR3 is 15 residues. Germline V gives CDR1 DFQATT, CDR2 SNEGSKA (reference sequence). The CDR3 is CSARDNRANPDTQYF. DNA of the CDR3: TGCAGTGCTAGAGATAACAGGGCGAATCCAGATACGCAGTATTTT.

This clonotype was picked up many times. The chain carries TRBV28 and TRBJ1-1; D is possibly TRBD1 (6 bases). The V end was cut by 6 bases, the J end by 5 bases, with 16 bases between. Germline loops: CDR1 MDHEN, CDR2 SYDVKM. CDR3 length: 14 residues. The CDR3 loop is CASSEGGAGTEAFF. The CDR3 bases are TGTGCCAGCAGCGAAGGGGGGGCGGGTACTGAAGCTTTCTTT.

This clonotype was seen ten or more times. The chain recombines TRBV28 with TRBJ1-1; D call uncertain. This CDR3 has 17 residues. Trimming took off 3 bases at V and 11 bases at J, with 28 bases between the two ends. Germline CDR1 MDHEN, CDR2 SYDVKM. The CDR3, as DNA: TGTGCCAGCAGTTTGCCGCCGCCGGGAGAGGTTACCGGCGAGGCTTTCTTT. Its protein is CASSLPPPGEVTGEAFF.

In its sample, this clonotype was seen many times. This chain connects TRBV5-1 to TRBJ2-1; D gene ambiguous. V was trimmed by 4 bases and J by 0 bases, leaving 11 bases between them. The CDR3 covers 15 residues. Germline CDR1 SGHRS, CDR2 YFSETQ. The CDR3 reads CASSTDGDSYNEQFF. The CDR3 region has the DNA TGCGCCAGCAGCACCGACGGTGACTCCTACAATGAGCAGTTCTTC.

In its sample, this clonotype was seen many times. The chain recombines TRBV24-1 with TRBJ2-1; a weak D match, TRBD2 (6 bases). V was cut by 1 base and J by 5 bases, with 14 bases left in between. From germline, CDR1 is KGHDR and CDR2 SFDVKD. The CDR3 runs 16 residues. The CDR3 DNA reads TGTGCCACCAGTGATTTTTTTGGGACGGGGGACAATGAGCAGTTCTTC. Encoded protein: CATSDFFGTGDNEQFF.

At least ten counts were recorded for this clonotype. J is TRBJ2-1 and V is TRBV7-9, with TRBD2 matching 9 bases. V was clipped by 7 bases and J by 6 bases; unmatched bases: 13. The CDR3 is made up of 16 amino acids. The germline CDR1 and CDR2 sequences are SEHNR and FQNEAQ (reference sequence). Here the CDR3 reads CASTLELAGGFNEQFF. DNA for the CDR3: TGTGCCAGCACTCTAGAGTTGGCGGGAGGGTTCAATGAGCAGTTCTTC.

This clonotype was recorded at least ten times. The J gene is TRBJ2-3, the V gene TRBV12-3 or TRBV12-4, with D possibly TRBD1 on 6 matching bases. Trimming removed 4 bases at V and 3 bases at J, with 11 bases between. CDR3 size: 14 residues. CDR3 in amino acids: CASSSNRETDTQYF. CDR3 nucleotide sequence: TGTGCCAGCAGTTCTAACAGGGAGACAGATACGCAGTATTTT.

This clonotype was recorded many times. The chain uses TRBV20-1 and TRBJ2-3, with 8 nucleotides matching TRBD2. V shed 6 bases and J 2 bases; nucleotides not matched to a gene: 7. Germline CDR1 and CDR2: DFQATT and SNEGSKA (reference sequence). This CDR3 contains 14 residues. The CDR3 spells CSARGGRFTDTQYF. CDR3 nucleotides: TGCAGTGCCCGGGGGGGACGCTTCACAGATACGCAGTATTTT.

This clonotype was observed many times. The V and J genes are TRBV7-2 and TRBJ2-3; TRBD1 aligns across 9 bases. The CDR3 covers 15 residues. The V segment lost 1 base and the J segment 4 bases; nucleotides outside the gene matches: 3. Germline V gene sequence: CDR1 SGHTA, CDR2 FQGNSA. The CDR3 bases are TGTGCCAGCAGCTTAGTGTGGACAGGGGCAGATACGCAGTATTTT. Residues: CASSLVWTGADTQYF.

At least ten counts were recorded for this clonotype. This rearrangement joins TRBV10-3 to TRBJ2-7; TRBD1 aligns across 9 bases. V was pared by 6 bases and J by 6 bases, with 12 bases of the junction left unmatched. CDR1 and CDR2 from the germline V gene are ENHRY and SYGVKD. The CDR3 length is 15 residues. CDR3 sequence: CAIRGAGQGNFEQYF. For the CDR3, the DNA is TGTGCCATCAGGGGAGCGGGACAGGGAAACTTCGAGCAGTACTTC.